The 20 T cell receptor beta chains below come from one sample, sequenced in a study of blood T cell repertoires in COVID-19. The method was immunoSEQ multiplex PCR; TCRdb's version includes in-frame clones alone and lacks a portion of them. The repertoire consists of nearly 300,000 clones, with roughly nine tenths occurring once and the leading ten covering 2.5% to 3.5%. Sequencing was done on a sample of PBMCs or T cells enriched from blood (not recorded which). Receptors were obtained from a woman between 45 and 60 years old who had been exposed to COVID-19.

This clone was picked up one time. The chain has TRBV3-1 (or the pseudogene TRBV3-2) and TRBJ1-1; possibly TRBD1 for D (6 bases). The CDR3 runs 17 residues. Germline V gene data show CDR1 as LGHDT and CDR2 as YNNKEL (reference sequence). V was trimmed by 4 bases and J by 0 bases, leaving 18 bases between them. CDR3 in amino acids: CASSREDRVWVNTEAFF. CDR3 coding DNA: TGTGCCAGCAGCCGAGAGGACAGAGTATGGGTGAACACTGAAGCTTTCTTT.

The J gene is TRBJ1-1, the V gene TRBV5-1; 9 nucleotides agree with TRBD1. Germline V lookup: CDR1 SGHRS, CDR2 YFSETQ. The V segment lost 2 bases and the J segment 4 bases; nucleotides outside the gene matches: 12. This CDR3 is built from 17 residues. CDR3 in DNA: TGCGCCAGCAGCTTAACAGGGGGCGCGGTGGCTGCCACTGAAGCTTTCTTT. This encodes CASSLTGGAVAATEAFF.

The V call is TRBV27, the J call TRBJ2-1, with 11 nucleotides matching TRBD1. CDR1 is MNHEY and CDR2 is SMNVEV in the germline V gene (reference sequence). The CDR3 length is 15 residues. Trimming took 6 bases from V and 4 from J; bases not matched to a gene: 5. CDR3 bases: TGTGCCAGCAGGAAGGGGACAGGGGGGTACAATGAGCAGTTCTTC. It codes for CASRKGTGGYNEQFF.

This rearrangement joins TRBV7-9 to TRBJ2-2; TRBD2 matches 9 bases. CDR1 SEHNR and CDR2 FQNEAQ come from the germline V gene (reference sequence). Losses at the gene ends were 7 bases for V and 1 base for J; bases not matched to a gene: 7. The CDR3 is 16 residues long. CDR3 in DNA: TGTGCCAGCACCCGGAGCGGGGGGCAGAACACCGGGGAGCTGTTTTTT. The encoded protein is CASTRSGGQNTGELFF. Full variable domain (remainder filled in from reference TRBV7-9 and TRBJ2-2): DTGVSQNPRHKITKRGQNVTFRCDPISEHNRLYWYRQTLGQGPEFLTYFQNEAQLEKSRLLSDRFSAERPKGSFSTLEIQRTEQGDSAMYLCASTRSGGQNTGELFFGEGSRLTVL.

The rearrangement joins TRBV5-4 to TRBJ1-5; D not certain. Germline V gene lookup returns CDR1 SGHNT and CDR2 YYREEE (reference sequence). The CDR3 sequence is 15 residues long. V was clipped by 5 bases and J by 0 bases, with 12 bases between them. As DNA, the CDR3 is TGTGCCAGCAGTCCCCCCCCCTCTAGCAATCAGCCCCAGCATTTT. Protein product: CASSPPPSSNQPQHF.

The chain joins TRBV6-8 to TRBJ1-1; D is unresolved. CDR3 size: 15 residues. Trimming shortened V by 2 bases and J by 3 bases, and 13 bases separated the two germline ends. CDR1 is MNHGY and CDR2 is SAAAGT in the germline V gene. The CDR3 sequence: CASSYVWFRYTEAFF. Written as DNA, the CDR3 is TGTGCCAGCAGTTACGTCTGGTTTCGGTACACTGAAGCTTTCTTT.

CDR3 nucleotides: TGCAGCGTCGACGGCCAACGGGGGATTAGCACAGATACGCAGTATTTT. Amino acids: CSVDGQRGISTDTQYF. The chain uses TRBV29-1 and TRBJ2-3, with D possibly TRBD2 on 6 matching bases. There are 16 residues in the CDR3. The V gene's germline CDR1 is SQVTM and CDR2 ANQGSEA. Trimming removed 6 bases from V and 0 bases from J, with 19 bases in between.

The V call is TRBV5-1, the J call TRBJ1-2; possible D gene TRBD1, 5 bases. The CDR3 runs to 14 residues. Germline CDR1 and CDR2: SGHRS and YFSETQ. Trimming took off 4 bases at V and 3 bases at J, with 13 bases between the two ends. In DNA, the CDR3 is TGCGCCAGCAGCGTCAGGGACTCCGACTATGGCTACACCTTC. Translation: CASSVRDSDYGYTF.

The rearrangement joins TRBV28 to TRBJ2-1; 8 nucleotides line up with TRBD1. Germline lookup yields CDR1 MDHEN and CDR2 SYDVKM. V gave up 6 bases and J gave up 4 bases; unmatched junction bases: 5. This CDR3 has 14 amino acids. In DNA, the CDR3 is TGTGCCAGCAGGGGGGGACAGGCTTACAATGAGCAGTTCTTC. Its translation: CASRGGQAYNEQFF.

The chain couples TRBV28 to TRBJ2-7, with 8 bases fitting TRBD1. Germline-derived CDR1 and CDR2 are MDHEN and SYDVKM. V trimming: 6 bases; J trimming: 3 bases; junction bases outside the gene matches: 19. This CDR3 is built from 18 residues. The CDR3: CASRSAGQAFVRDYEQYF. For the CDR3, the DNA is TGTGCCAGCAGGTCTGCGGGACAGGCCTTCGTAAGGGACTACGAGCAGTACTTC.

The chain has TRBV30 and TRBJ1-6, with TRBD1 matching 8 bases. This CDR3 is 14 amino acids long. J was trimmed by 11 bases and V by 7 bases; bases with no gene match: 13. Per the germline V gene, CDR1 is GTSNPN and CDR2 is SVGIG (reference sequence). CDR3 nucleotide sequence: TGTGCCTCAACCCGGGACAGGCCGGCAGCACCCCTCCACTTT. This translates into CASTRDRPAAPLHF.

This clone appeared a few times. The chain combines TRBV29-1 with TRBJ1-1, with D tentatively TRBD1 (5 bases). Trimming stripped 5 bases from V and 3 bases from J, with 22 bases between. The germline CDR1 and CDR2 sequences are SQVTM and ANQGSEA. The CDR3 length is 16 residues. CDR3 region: CSVLTENIMMDTEAFF. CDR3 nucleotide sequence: TGCAGCGTTCTGACAGAAAATATCATGATGGACACTGAAGCTTTCTTT.

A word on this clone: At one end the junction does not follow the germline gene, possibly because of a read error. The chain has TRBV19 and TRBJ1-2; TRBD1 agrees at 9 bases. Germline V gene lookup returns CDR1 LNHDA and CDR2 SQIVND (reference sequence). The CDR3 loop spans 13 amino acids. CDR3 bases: TGTGCCAGTAGCATAGGACAGGGGCATGGCTACACCTTC. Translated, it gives CASSIGQGHGYTF.

The CDR3 DNA sequence: TGTGCCAGCAGTTTTACCCGGGCAGGGGGAGTTAATGGCTACACCTTC. Its translation: CASSFTRAGGVNGYTF. The chain couples TRBV28 to TRBJ1-2, with 7 positions matching TRBD1. From germline, CDR1 is MDHEN and CDR2 SYDVKM. The CDR3 has 16 amino acids. The junction had 13 bases not matched to a gene; V was cut back by 3 bases and J by 6 bases.

In DNA, the CDR3 is TGTGCCAGCAGTGACTGGGGCGCCAACTATGGCTACACCTTC. It translates to CASSDWGANYGYTF. The chain is built from TRBV6-4 and TRBJ1-2; tentative D call: TRBD1 (5 bases). The CDR3 runs to 14 residues. CDR1 MRHNA and CDR2 SNTAGT come from the germline V gene. Between the trimmed V and J ends, which lost 1 base and 2 bases, there was a span of 8 bases.

The CDR3 loop is CASSYPQAGGSRGYTF. The CDR3, as DNA: TGTGCCAGCAGTTACCCCCAAGCAGGGGGCAGTCGGGGCTACACCTTC. The chain links TRBV6-6 to TRBJ1-2, with 8 bases fitting TRBD1. The CDR3 spans 16 residues. Germline CDR1 MNHNY, CDR2 SVGAGI (reference sequence). The trim removed 2 bases at V and 8 bases at J, leaving 13 bases unmatched.

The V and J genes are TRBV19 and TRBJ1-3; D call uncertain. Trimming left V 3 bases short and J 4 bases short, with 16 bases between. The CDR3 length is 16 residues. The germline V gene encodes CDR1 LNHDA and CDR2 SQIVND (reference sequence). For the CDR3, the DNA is TGTGCCAGTAGTATTTTGAGTACGAATGCAGGAAACACCATATATTTT. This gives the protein CASSILSTNAGNTIYF.

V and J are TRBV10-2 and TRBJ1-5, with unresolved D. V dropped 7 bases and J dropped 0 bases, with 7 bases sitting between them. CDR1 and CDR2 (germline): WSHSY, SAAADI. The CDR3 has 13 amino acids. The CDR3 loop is CASKRDSNQPQHF. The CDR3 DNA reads TGCGCCAGCAAGAGGGATAGCAATCAGCCCCAGCATTTT.

The chain's CDR3 is CASSHGQGDGGYTF. CDR3 sequence (DNA): TGTGCCAGCAGCCACGGACAGGGGGATGGAGGCTACACCTTC. This sequence joins TRBV7-9 and TRBJ1-2; TRBD1 aligns across 10 bases. The CDR3 is 14 residues long. Germline V gene lookup returns CDR1 SEHNR and CDR2 FQNEAQ (reference sequence). V dropped 5 bases and J dropped 8; count of bases not matched to a gene: 8.

CDR3 sequence reads: CASSPRMAAFF. The DNA of the CDR3 is TGTGCCAGCAGCCCACGAATGGCCGCTTTCTTT. The rearrangement uses TRBV7-9 and TRBJ1-1; no definite D call. The CDR3 is made up of 11 amino acids. The V end lost 5 bases, the J end lost 11 bases, and 12 bases lay between the germline ends. CDR1 is SEHNR, CDR2 FQNEAQ, per germline (reference sequence).